The present entry profiles one T cell receptor (beta chain) with its context. Germline CDR1 and CDR2: SGHNT and YYREEE (reference sequence). This CDR3 contains 14 residues. V lost 3 bases to trimming and J lost 2 bases, with 9 bases between them. These data are taken from a study of shared clonotypes between healthy human individuals. Study details: Those who served as donors were a couple of women and a few men between the ages of 18 and 49.

About 30,000 T cell genomes, or about 200 ng DNA, went into the sorted-subset replicate PCRs. Here immunoSEQ multiplex PCR was the method, and the copy in TCRdb shows in-frame clones only, minus some. The table has millions of clones, around 95% seen once. The TCR sequence derives from a man between 18 and 35 years old in good health. The source material was naive CD4+ T cells sorted from blood. Subset reported: CD45RA+ positively selected. The chain uses TRBV5-4 and TRBJ2-1; D may be TRBD2 (5 bases). CDR3 DNA sequence: TGTGCCAGCAGCTACCAGACTACCTACAATGAGCAGTTCTTC. This gives the protein CASSYQTTYNEQFF.